These 10 T cell receptor beta chains were sequenced from one sample in a study of blood T cell repertoires in COVID-19. TCRdb keeps only in-frame clones here, not all; method: immunoSEQ multiplex PCR. Here the sample spans approximately 200,000 clones, roughly 86% being singletons. The specimen sequenced was peripheral blood. Receptors originate from a woman in her twenties or thirties with active or convalescent COVID-19.

This clone appeared a few times. The chain employs TRBV30 and TRBJ1-5, with D tentatively TRBD1 (5 bases). V was shortened by 4 bases and J by 0 bases, with 13 bases between the two germline ends. Germline V gives CDR1 GTSNPN, CDR2 SVGIG (reference sequence). The CDR3 has 15 amino acids. Here the CDR3 reads CAWKGSPNSNQPQHF. CDR3 nucleotide sequence: TGTGCCTGGAAGGGGTCCCCAAATAGCAATCAGCCCCAGCATTTT.

The chain is built from TRBV6-6 and TRBJ2-1, with D maybe TRBD1 (6 bases). The CDR3 is 16 amino acids. V was pared by 5 bases and J by 2 bases, with 16 bases between. Germline V gene sequence: CDR1 MNHNY, CDR2 SVGAGI (reference sequence). CDR3 protein: CASSTPGSGAYNEQFF. Here the CDR3 DNA reads TGTGCCAGCAGTACTCCGGGGTCAGGGGCCTACAATGAGCAGTTCTTC.

This rearrangement joins TRBV29-1 to TRBJ1-1; TRBD1 might be the D (5 bases). Trimming removed 0 bases at V and 5 bases at J, with 13 bases between. This CDR3 has 14 amino acids. The germline V gene has CDR1 SQVTM and CDR2 ANQGSEA. CDR3 protein: CSVEEGGVGTEAFF. CDR3 in DNA: TGCAGCGTTGAAGAGGGAGGGGTCGGGACTGAAGCTTTCTTT.

The chain couples TRBV27 to TRBJ1-5, with D perhaps matching TRBD1 (6 bases). Germline V gene lookup returns CDR1 MNHEY and CDR2 SMNVEV (reference sequence). V dropped 5 bases and J dropped 4 bases, with 15 bases sitting between them. The CDR3 runs to 15 residues. The CDR3 region has the DNA TGTGCCAGCAGTCAATCAGGGGTGGCAAATCAGCCCCAGCATTTT. Its protein product is CASSQSGVANQPQHF.

This rearrangement joins TRBV24-1 to TRBJ1-1; the D gene is possibly TRBD1 (5 bases). The V gene's germline CDR1 is KGHDR and CDR2 SFDVKD. V shed 7 bases and J shed 1 base, with 9 bases lying between them. CDR3 length equals 13 residues. CDR3: CATRGGENTEAFF. CDR3 nucleotide sequence: TGTGCCACCAGGGGGGGGGAGAACACTGAAGCTTTCTTT.

The chain combines TRBV30 with TRBJ1-4; perhaps TRBD1 as D (5 bases). The V and J ends lost 1 base and 1 base respectively, with 7 bases between them. The CDR3 totals 14 residues. Germline V CDR1 and CDR2: GTSNPN, SVGIG (reference sequence). The CDR3: CAWSGGGTNEKLFF. For the CDR3, the DNA is TGTGCCTGGAGTGGGGGGGGAACTAATGAAAAACTGTTTTTT.

The genes are TRBV11-2 and TRBJ2-3, with 8 bases fitting TRBD2. Looked up from germline, CDR1 is SGHAT and CDR2 is FQNNGV. The length of the CDR3 is 14 residues. The V gene end was trimmed by 6 bases and the J gene end by 4 bases; junction bases not matched to a gene: 6. The CDR3 reads CASRSGTRPDTQYF. In DNA, the CDR3 is TGTGCCAGCAGATCCGGGACTAGACCAGATACGCAGTATTTT.

This clone has only one observation. This CDR3 reads CASSGYQGTTGELFF. The CDR3 DNA sequence: TGTGCCAGCAGTGGGTATCAGGGAACGACCGGGGAGCTGTTTTTT. The rearrangement uses TRBV2 and TRBJ2-2; maybe TRBD1 (5 bases). The CDR3 totals 15 residues. Trimming removed 4 bases at V and 5 bases at J, with 14 bases between. The V gene's germline CDR1 is SNHLY and CDR2 FYNNEI.

The gene calls are TRBV2 and TRBJ2-1; D call uncertain. Germline V gene sequence: CDR1 SNHLY, CDR2 FYNNEI. CDR3 size: 16 residues. Trimming shortened V by 2 bases and J by 3 bases, and 14 bases separated the two germline ends. Here the CDR3 reads CASSETTIPLYNEQFF. The CDR3 DNA follows: TGTGCCAGCAGTGAAACTACCATCCCCCTCTACAATGAGCAGTTCTTC.

Comment on this clone: Other DNA sequences of this sample code for an identical CDR3. This chain uses TRBV9 with TRBJ2-5, with no clear D. The CDR3 extends over 14 amino acids. Germline-derived CDR1 and CDR2 are SGDLS and YYNGEE. Trimming pared 0 bases from V and 2 bases from J, leaving 8 bases between. CDR3 sequence (DNA): TGTGCCAGCAGCGTAGGGGCAGTACAAGAGACCCAGTACTTC. It yields the protein CASSVGAVQETQYF.